These T cell receptor beta chains were read from a single sample in a study of blood T cell repertoires in COVID-19. Method: immunoSEQ multiplex PCR; TCRdb's copy keeps in-frame clones and lacks some. Of 70,000 or so clones in the sample, roughly nine tenths were seen once. Material for sequencing was peripheral blood. The receptors come from a man in his 70s with active COVID-19. Both conserved end residues are part of each CDR3. A D gene is named only where the DNA matches it firmly. Some rows mark clone size as missing; the rest say once, few, many or name a class of expanded clone.

>.|.|15|TRBJ2-3|TRBV27
CASSFPGVGGAVQYF
TGTGCCAGCAGTTTCCCCGGGGTAGGGGGGGCGGTGCAGTATTTT
>.|TRBD1|15|TRBJ1-5|TRBV24-1
CATSDWGTGDQPQHF
TGTGCCACCAGTGATTGGGGGACAGGGGATCAGCCCCAGCATTTT
>once|TRBD1|15|TRBJ1-6|TRBV5-1
CASSLGQGRNSPLHF
TGCGCCAGCAGCTTGGGACAGGGGCGAAATTCACCCCTCCACTTT
>few|TRBD2|14|TRBJ2-7|TRBV5-1
CASSKDPAGGEQYF
TGCGCCAGCAGCAAGGACCCGGCGGGGGGTGAGCAGTACTTC
>once|.|14|TRBJ2-3|TRBV5-1
CASSGDWSTDTQYF
TGCGCCAGCAGCGGGGACTGGAGCACAGATACGCAGTATTTT
>.|.|15|TRBJ2-7|TRBV14
CASRHTGTKASEQYF
TGTGCCAGCAGGCACACCGGGACAAAAGCCTCCGAGCAGTACTTC
>.|TRBD2|16|TRBJ2-5|TRBV5-1
CASSTGLAGGRETQYF
TGCGCCAGCAGCACCGGACTAGCGGGAGGGAGAGAGACCCAGTACTTC
>.|.|15|TRBJ1-2|TRBV14
CASSQADRVYYGYTF
TGTGCCAGCAGCCAAGCCGACCGGGTTTACTATGGCTACACCTTC
>once|.|14|TRBJ2-1|TRBV6-1
CASSDPARGGEQFF
TGTGCCAGCAGTGACCCCGCCAGGGGTGGTGAGCAGTTCTTC
>.|TRBD2|14|TRBJ2-3|TRBV7-2
CASSPIGGGHTQYF
TGTGCCAGCAGCCCAATTGGCGGGGGGCATACGCAGTATTTT
>many|TRBD1|16|TRBJ2-7|TRBV7-9
CASSRARAGQGDEQYF
TGTGCCAGCAGCCGAGCGCGGGCGGGACAGGGCGACGAGCAGTACTTC
>.|.|14|TRBJ2-7|TRBV6-5
CASSYLGLAYEQYF
TGTGCCAGCAGTTATTTGGGGCTAGCCTACGAGCAGTACTTC
>.|TRBD1|13|TRBJ1-1|TRBV5-4
CASSPQGRSEAFF
TGTGCCAGCAGCCCACAGGGGAGGTCTGAAGCTTTCTTT
>.|TRBD2|15|TRBJ2-1|TRBV5-1
CASSRGTSGYNEQFF
TGCGCCAGCAGCCGCGGGACTAGCGGGTACAATGAGCAGTTCTTC
>.|.|11|TRBJ1-2|TRBV28
CASSLLGGYTF
TGTGCCAGCAGCCTCCTCGGGGGCTACACCTTC
>.|.|13|TRBJ2-1|TRBV27
CASSPQRGNEQFF
TGTGCCAGCAGTCCCCAACGGGGCAATGAGCAGTTCTTC
>.|.|13|TRBJ1-4|TRBV7-2
CASSLEEGEKLFF
TGTGCCAGCAGCTTAGAGGAGGGTGAAAAACTGTTTTTT
>.|.|14|TRBJ2-5|TRBV6-2/TRBV6-3
CASSYSSRVGTQYF
TGTGCCAGCAGTTACTCGAGCAGGGTGGGGACCCAGTACTTC
>.|.|16|TRBJ2-6|TRBV15
CATSRGGSGSANVLTF
TGTGCCACCAGCAGAGGAGGGTCCGGCTCGGCCAACGTCCTGACTTTC
>.|TRBD2|15|TRBJ2-3|TRBV19
CASRATSERIDTQYF
TGTGCCAGTAGGGCTACTAGCGAGAGGATAGATACGCAGTATTTT
>.|TRBD1|15|TRBJ2-7|TRBV5-1
CASSLASGQSYEQYF
TGCGCCAGCAGCTTGGCCTCGGGACAGTCCTACGAGCAGTACTTC
>.|.|11|TRBJ2-7|TRBV29-1
CSAGEDYEQYF
TGCAGCGCCGGAGAGGACTACGAGCAGTACTTC
>.|.|18|TRBJ1-4|TRBV11-2
CASSLAPWGGSGNEKLFF
TGTGCCAGCAGCTTAGCCCCATGGGGGGGGAGTGGGAATGAAAAACTGTTTTTT
>once|.|13|TRBJ2-5|TRBV12-5
CASGGGTGETQYF
TGTGCTAGTGGTGGGGGCACGGGAGAGACCCAGTACTTC
>.|.|13|TRBJ2-1|TRBV7-3
CASSSQRVNEQFF
TGTGCCAGCAGCTCCCAACGGGTCAATGAGCAGTTCTTC
>.|.|13|TRBJ1-6|TRBV2
CASTRDPGEPLHF
TGTGCCAGCACCCGGGACCCGGGAGAGCCCCTCCACTTT
>.|TRBD1|15|TRBJ2-3|TRBV19
CASSRPGQGTDTQYF
TGTGCCAGTAGCCGCCCGGGACAGGGGACAGATACGCAGTATTTT
>.|TRBD1|12|TRBJ1-2|TRBV12-3/TRBV12-4
CASSLGQRGYTF
TGTGCCAGCAGTTTGGGACAGAGAGGCTACACCTTC
>.|.|13|TRBJ2-1|TRBV11-3
CASEGEGVGEQFF
TGTGCCAGCGAGGGGGAGGGAGTAGGTGAGCAGTTCTTC
>.|.|16|TRBJ2-1|TRBV29-1
CSVEGGVRSSYNEQFF
TGCAGCGTTGAAGGCGGGGTAAGGAGCTCCTACAATGAGCAGTTCTTC
>.|.|13|TRBJ2-7|TRBV6-5
CASSPGLPAGQYF
TGTGCCAGCAGCCCCGGCCTGCCGGCGGGGCAGTACTTC
>.|.|17|TRBJ2-2|TRBV24-1
CATSDLWRAPNTGELFF
TGTGCCACCAGTGATTTGTGGCGGGCCCCGAACACCGGGGAGCTGTTTTTT
>.|.|15|TRBJ2-5|TRBV11-2
CASSLGGVNQETQYF
TGTGCCAGCAGCTTAGGGGGCGTAAACCAAGAGACCCAGTACTTC
>once|.|15|TRBJ1-3|TRBV5-8
CASSSYRVSGNTIYF
TGTGCCAGCAGCTCGTACAGGGTCTCTGGAAACACCATATATTTT